This T cell receptor beta chain was profiled in a study of T cell changes during pregnancy in multiple sclerosis. The CDR3 runs 16 residues. Trimming shortened V by 4 bases and J by 5 bases, and 20 bases separated the two germline ends. Germline loops: CDR1 SGHDN, CDR2 FVKESK. Clones were read by immunoSEQ multiplex PCR, and TCRdb kept only the in-frame ones, dropping some. In the table there are about 50,000 clones, around 90% of which are singletons. The chain recombines TRBV14 with TRBJ1-2, with D perhaps TRBD1 (6 bases). Sequencing was performed on CD4+ T cells from peripheral blood mononuclear cells, taken before pregnancy. This TCR derives from a female donor with multiple sclerosis, enrolled in a pregnancy study. As DNA, the CDR3 is TGTGCCAGCAGCCCCTACCTTAACAGGGCCGAGTATGGCTACACCTTC. This gives the protein CASSPYLNRAEYGYTF.